Sequencing of this T cell receptor beta chain was carried out in a study of blood T cell repertoires in COVID-19. The overall study: COVID-19 samples collected from the United States, Italy and Spain covered acute and convalescent phases. PBMCs, B-cell-depleted T cells, or T cells were the source of the cDNA or gDNA that made up the material.

Produced via immunoSEQ multiplex PCR; TCRdb's table is partial and in-frame only. The sample lists around 280,000 clones, around 90% occurring once. The sequence was collected from a woman aged 50 to 60 who had recovered from COVID-19. Specimen: peripheral blood.

The DNA of the CDR3 is TGCGCCAGCAGCCAGAACTACAATGAGCAGTTCTTC. It yields the protein CASSQNYNEQFF. This chain links TRBV5-1 with TRBJ2-1; D is unclear. The CDR3 runs 12 residues. Germline-derived CDR1 and CDR2 are SGHRS and YFSETQ. The ends were cut back, 4 bases at V and 3 bases at J, with 5 bases in the middle.